This TCR beta chain came from a study of cytomegalovirus exposure and HLA in healthy donors (dated by TCRdb to about 2017). Concerning the study at large: An earlier analysis of 550 to 700 of the donors reported about 250 Gb of sequence data and 117 million unique TCR beta sequences from some 180 million T cells. The later analysis used no new phenotypic data to find candidate immune exposures, relying instead on TCR beta sequences and their occurrence across donors. Roughly 300 gigabases of sequencing data and tens of millions of unique TCR sequences were included in an early release covering roughly 600 HLA-typed donors. Alongside the repertoire data, information on donor age, sex, ethnicity and CMV serostatus was compiled. The aim of the study was to test whether cataloging public T cell receptors could identify signatures of past pathogen exposure. Using immunosequencing, the study profiled T cell repertoires from about 650 subjects and related those repertoires to cytomegalovirus serostatus. To predict cytomegalovirus infection status, the study brought together high-throughput TCR immunosequencing, statistical association of individual TCRs with disease status, and machine learning. Among several hundred genotyped donors of the cohort, an average of about 220,000 unique TCR beta nucleotide sequences was sequenced per donor, of which 15% to 20% were non-productive. An earlier analysis of several hundred of the donors used high-throughput TCR beta sequencing to judge whether each TCR beta V gene segment behaved as functional or pseudogenic. Typing coverage differed by locus: A, B, C, DRB1 and DQB1 were typed in roughly 620-630 donors, DQA1 in about 560, DPA1 in around 600, and DPB1 in just under 490. Of the 300 to 500 genotyped donors, roughly 80% were placed in the genetic ancestry cluster associated with self-reported Caucasian donors. In addition to the first cohort of several hundred subjects, a separate validation cohort of 120 different subjects was used. Four to six DR-DQ haplotypes were handled as single units for association and clustering because linkage in the cohort was strong. Class I and class II HLA loci were covered by the typing at four-digit resolution. Every discovery cohort repertoire had been produced on one sequencing platform. A later genetic analysis took genome-wide SNP genotypes for about three fifths of the roughly 700 donors and used that subset as a discovery cohort. A later analysis re-analyzed previously published TCR beta repertoires from 600 to 850 donors and added high-resolution HLA genotyping to study TCR occurrence patterns. Beyond this particular receptor, the publication reports: Compared with equally common non-associated chains, HLA-associated TCR beta chains in a later analysis were more clonally expanded and had lower generation probabilities. Several of the top co-occurrence clusters appeared to be linked to parvovirus B19, influenza, CMV and Epstein-Barr virus, according to a later analysis. A few of the identified cytomegalovirus-associated TCR beta chains were confirmed in vitro to be specific for cytomegalovirus antigens. Most TCR sequences were observed very rarely across donors, whereas some public TCRs were present in many individuals. Some IMGT-functional V segments, including TRBV6-2 and TRBV6-3, could not be told apart with the 87-base-pair reads, so those segments were excluded. Sequencing depth was assumed to be roughly uniform across donors in the presence/absence analyses, though that assumption may not hold. Most CMV-associated TCR beta chains appeared to be HLA-restricted in a later analysis, and the HLA associations seemed to be driven largely by CMV exposure. The classifier was reported to diagnose cytomegalovirus status with high specificity and sensitivity in both the original cohort and the validation cohort. A further reported finding was that TCR beta sequences accurately predicted the HLA-A and HLA-B alleles for most subjects in the first cohort. An association between a missense DCLRE1C variant and V-gene and J-gene trimming of TCR beta chains was found in a later genetic analysis and replicated in an independent cohort. Immune exposure information for the cohort was limited to CMV serostatus. An earlier analysis of around 500 of the donors showed that most TCR beta V segments appeared in productive rearrangements either about 90% or about 30% of the time, which broadly matched IMGT annotations. Seventeen rarely observed V segments, including chromosome 9 orphons, were excluded from the earlier analysis of about 500 of the donors because counts were too low. Specific HLA alleles were associated with some 15,000 TCR beta sequences at a false discovery rate of 0.05 in a later analysis. Linkage disequilibrium might explain the correlated functional status among segregating V segments, but an unknown experimental factor could not be excluded. Strong co-occurrence of HLA alleles, especially DR and DQ, made assigning TCR associations to individual alleles difficult. A cluster of highly shared sequence variants was judged likely to be a technical artifact of the sequencing pipeline. Because HLA typing was missing for some donors at each locus, association tests included only the typed subset. This cohort had only TCR beta chains sequenced, and the lack of alpha or paired-chain data limited which features could be detected. A later genetic analysis reported fewer N-insertions in productive TCRs among donors in an Asian-associated ancestry cluster than the roughly 700-donor mean. In the study, some 160 TCR beta chains were listed as associated with cytomegalovirus. It was suggested by the authors that the approach could potentially be generalized to other disease states and immunological phenotypes. In a later analysis, the rate of TCR association differed among HLA loci, with DRB1 alleles having the most associated TCRs and HLA-C alleles having the fewest.

The CDR3 contains 15 residues, cysteine and phenylalanine counted. Just CDR3 DNA is preserved here, 45 bases in frame from base 1. From V the trimming removes 4 bases and from J it removes 3 bases, while the gene matches leave 4 bases of the junction unaccounted for. CDR1 SGHDT and CDR2 YYEEEE were looked up in the germline V gene. Regarding this clone: Which antigen it targets is not known. No qualities accompany the bases; no much larger clone lies one base away.

In total, 630 or so healthy bone marrow donors made up the cohort. At the time of sampling, every cohort member was nominally healthy, though immune exposures that went unrecorded were likely present. The donor was CMV seropositive and belonged to the group of more than 250 seropositive cohort members. A peripheral blood sample was collected from each donor, and TCR beta sequencing was performed on peripheral blood mononuclear cells. Genomic DNA was extracted from the blood cell samples with the Qiagen DNeasy Blood Extraction Kit. Library prep was done by the immunoSEQ multiplex PCR assay. For the multiplex PCR, a mixture combining 60 forward primers for TCR Vbeta segments and 13 reverse primers for TCR Jbeta segments was used. Amplification of the CDR3 region of rearranged TCR beta genes was performed with a multiplex PCR assay on genomic DNA. On the Illumina HiSeq System, the amplified TCR beta libraries were sequenced as 87-base-pair reads. For the original study's pipeline: Across the 640 or so repertoires, a later analysis counted 80 million or so unique TCR beta chains, around 11 million of which were shared by at least two donors. Raw reads were error-corrected and collapsed into unique sequences by a nearest-neighbor algorithm in which closely related sequences were merged to remove PCR and sequencing errors. Alignment of CDR3 sequences to IMGT reference sequences was used to assign V, D and J gene segments. For a sequence to be retained, a match of at least six nucleotides was required to both a V gene segment and a J gene segment. Rearrangements were called productive when the CDR3 lacked stop codons and stayed in frame with V and J; all others were non-productive. CDR3 was defined according to IMGT convention as the region running from the second conserved V-encoded cysteine to the conserved J-encoded phenylalanine. Sequences without an unambiguous match to a single V gene segment were excluded from the earlier analysis of over 500 of the donors. In an earlier analysis of 587 of the donors, V segments were called functional above 56.7% productive rearrangements and were called segregating when the between-donor standard deviation exceeded 5%. A statistical classification framework was built to diagnose cytomegalovirus status from the catalog of TCR beta chain sequences. In a later analysis, TCR nucleotide sequences were compared against IMGT/GENE-DB human TR gene sequences so that V and J genes could be assigned. The TCRdist pipeline was used in a later analysis to assign CDR3 sequences and most-parsimonious VDJ recombination scenarios. In a later analysis, every TCR beta chain was defined by the combination of its CDR3 amino acid sequence and its V-gene family, and reads without a unique V-gene family were dropped. A later analysis removed 550 to 650 highly shared, low-generation-probability nucleotide sequences to deal with suspected cross-contamination and a sequencing artifact. For each public chain, a later analysis derived a clonal expansion index from normalized ranks of inferred template counts within each repertoire. A later analysis computed generation probabilities with a VDJ recombination model fitted to out-of-frame rearrangements, and checked the results against IGoR. In a later analysis, TCR-TCR, TCR-HLA and TCR-CMV co-occurrence was scored with hypergeometric tests, and a repertoire-size bias correction was applied to TCR pairs. False discovery rates were estimated in a later analysis by permuting HLA or CMV assignments 20 times. In a later analysis, co-occurring TCRs were grouped with DBSCAN, and TCRdist sequence similarity was added when clustering was performed within HLA-allele-positive subsets. Repertoires with fewer than 30,000 or more than 120,000 public chains were left out of co-occurrence clustering, as were four to six repertoires with anomalous nucleotide sharing. Held by TCRdb, this immuneACCESS table contains in-frame sequences only and omits some clones. Under half of the omission traces to an unresolved V gene where checked; the cause of the rest is unknown. The V and J calls and the clone size are those of that table, but D and trimming were determined from the DNA. The sample has around 150,000 clones on record, roughly 80% of them singletons. Less than 9.5% of the sample goes to the ten largest clones.

The origin of this receptor is a woman aged 40 to 50 in good health and CMV-seropositive. The V gene is TRBV5-6 and the J gene is TRBJ2-2; 9 of the junction bases match TRBD1. Source material: PBMCs. Here is the DNA: TGTGCCAGCAGCAGAGGGACAGGGTACACCGGGGAGCTGTTTTTT. Its translation reads: CASSRGTGYTGELFF.